The rows below give T cell receptor beta chains drawn from one sample of a study of T cell repertoires in cytomegalovirus infection. Their target antigens are unknown. TCRdb passed the reads through MiXCR, listing each CDR3 protein once. The table has 550,000 to 700,000 distinct CDR3 sequences, under 45% seen once; the top ten hold about 48%. This specimen consisted of cultured PBMCs, obtained from culture after CMV antigen stimulation. Receptor source: a human donor in good health (CMV status not recorded). Some clones in this sample may be carry-over from other donors' samples. Both conserved end residues are part of each CDR3. D genes are given only for firm matches. Clone size, where shown, is once, few, many, or a class for clones that have expanded.

size,J,V,D,CDR3,DNA
-,TRBJ1-5,TRBV6-8,-,CASSYSNREHQPQHF,TGTGCCAGCAGTTACTCGAACAGGGAGCACCAGCCCCAGCATTTT
-,TRBJ2-5,TRBV6-6,-,CASSYGGSETQYF,TGTGCCAGCAGTTACGGGGGTTCGGAGACCCAGTACTTC
many,TRBJ2-3,TRBV7-2,-,CASSPPPLLDTQYF,TGTGCCAGCAGCCCGCCGCCCTTATTAGATACGCAGTATTTT
-,TRBJ2-1,TRBV20-1,TRBD2,CSASSGSAYNEQFF,TGCAGTGCTTCTAGCGGGAGCGCCTACAATGAGCAGTTCTTC
-,TRBJ2-5,TRBV10-3,-,CAIIGRDRSVGKSETQYF,TGTGCCATCATCGGCCGAGATCGGAGTGTGGGAAAATCCGAGACCCAGTACTTC
-,TRBJ2-5,TRBV5-4,-,CASSTRTQREETQYF,TGTGCCAGCAGCACCCGGACCCAAAGGGAGGAGACCCAGTACTTC
few,TRBJ2-1,TRBV7-2,-,CASSRYMTYNEQFF,TGTGCCAGCAGTCGATACATGACCTACAATGAGCAGTTCTTC
-,TRBJ2-7,TRBV14,-,CASSYSLGEYEQYF,TGTGCCAGCAGCTACTCACTGGGAGAGTACGAGCAGTACTTC
few,TRBJ2-7,TRBV7-2,TRBD2,CASSLSSSGSFAQYF,TGTGCCAGCAGCTTAAGTTCTAGCGGGAGCTTTGCGCAGTACTTC
few,TRBJ2-3,TRBV7-8,-,CASSEKPGPVADTQYF,TGTGCCAGCAGCGAGAAACCGGGCCCCGTGGCAGATACGCAGTATTTT
-,TRBJ2-5,TRBV19,-,CATLKPGRGETQYF,TGTGCCACCTTGAAACCAGGGCGAGGGGAGACCCAGTACTTC
-,TRBJ1-1,TRBV12-3/TRBV12-4,-,CASSPLPGRTEAFF,TGTGCCAGCAGTCCCCTCCCAGGGAGGACTGAAGCTTTCTTT
-,TRBJ1-3,TRBV4-2,-,CASSQEAPRQRSSGNTIYF,TGTGCCAGCAGCCAAGAGGCGCCCCGACAACGGAGCTCTGGAAACACCATATATTTT
-,TRBJ1-4,TRBV15,-,CATSRERGSTNEKLFF,TGTGCCACCAGCAGAGAACGAGGATCCACTAATGAAAAACTGTTTTTT
-,TRBJ2-7,TRBV12-3/TRBV12-4,-,CASSRSTSSYEQYF,TGTGCCAGCAGCCGATCTACGAGCTCCTACGAGCAGTACTTC
few,TRBJ1-4,TRBV7-2,-,CASSLVGRGDEKLFF,TGTGCCAGCAGCTTAGTGGGCAGGGGAGATGAAAAACTGTTTTTT
-,TRBJ2-3,TRBV20-1,-,CSARDRRVDTQYF,TGCAGTGCTAGAGATCGCCGGGTAGATACGCAGTATTTT
-,TRBJ2-5,TRBV12-3/TRBV12-4,TRBD2,CASSGGGGGQETQYF,TGTGCCAGCAGTGGGGGAGGCGGGGGGCAAGAGACCCAGTACTTC
-,TRBJ1-1,TRBV7-2,-,CASSPRVGLAEAFF,TGTGCCAGCAGCCCACGCGTGGGTTTGGCTGAAGCTTTCTTT
few,TRBJ2-5,TRBV7-8,TRBD2,CASSLGDGRGGRETQYF,TGTGCCAGCAGCTTAGGGGACGGGCGGGGGGGTCGAGAGACCCAGTACTTC
-,TRBJ2-7,TRBV7-2,-,CASSPGSGTQLLF,TGTGCCAGCAGCCCCGGCTCCGGGACCCAACTTCTATTC
-,TRBJ1-1,TRBV20-1,-,CSARDRGGRNTEAFF,TGCAGTGCTAGAGATAGGGGGGGCAGGAACACTGAAGCTTTCTTT
-,TRBJ1-6,TRBV28,-,CASRKGQGFYNSPLHF,TGTGCCAGCAGGAAGGGGCAGGGCTTCTATAATTCACCCCTCCACTTT
few,TRBJ1-1,TRBV19,TRBD1,CASSIGYGQGSEAFF,TGTGCCAGTAGTATAGGCTATGGACAGGGGTCTGAAGCTTTCTTT
many,TRBJ2-5,TRBV7-2,TRBD2,CASSLDSGGAWETQYF,TGTGCCAGCAGCTTAGATAGCGGGGGGGCCTGGGAGACCCAGTACTTC
-,TRBJ2-1,TRBV20-1,TRBD2,CSAPGTSGLNEQFF,TGCAGTGCTCCCGGGACTAGCGGGTTGAATGAGCAGTTCTTC
few,TRBJ1-1,TRBV18,-,CASFSAGELAEAFF,TGTGCCAGCTTTTCCGCGGGGGAATTGGCTGAAGCTTTCTTT
-,TRBJ1-6,TRBV2,-,CASSALTMVHF,TGTGCCAGCAGTGCTCTGACTATGGTCCACTTT
few,TRBJ2-1,TRBV7-2,TRBD2,CASPLAGEDNEQFF,TGTGCCAGCCCCCTAGCGGGAGAGGACAATGAGCAGTTCTTC
few,TRBJ2-3,TRBV7-2,-,CASREPATDTQYF,TGTGCCAGCAGGGAGCCGGCTACAGATACGCAGTATTTT